One sample yielded the 29 T cell receptor beta chains listed below, sequenced in a study of cytomegalovirus exposure and HLA in healthy donors. This PCR relied on a set of 60 Vbeta primers and 13 Jbeta primers. Profiled with immunoSEQ multiplex PCR; TCRdb holds only in-frame clones, not every one. Of roughly 150,000 clones listed, 80% to 85% were seen once; the top ten hold around 1.6%. What was sequenced was PBMCs. These receptor sequences come from a woman between 18 and 29 years old in good health and CMV-seronegative.

The rearrangement joins TRBV11-2 to TRBJ1-1; maybe TRBD1 (5 bases). V dropped 0 bases and J dropped 5 bases, with 19 bases sitting between them. Germline CDR1 and CDR2: SGHAT and FQNNGV. The CDR3 runs to 17 residues. CDR3 coding DNA: TGTGCCAGCAGCTTAGATCGAAGGAGGGGTATCGTGACTGAAGCTTTCTTT. Amino acids: CASSLDRRRGIVTEAFF. The full variable domain, completed using reference TRBV11-2 and TRBJ1-1, is EAGVAQSPRYKIIEKRQSVAFWCNPISGHATLYWYQQILGQGPKLLIQFQNNGVVDDSQLPKDRFSAERLKGVDSTLKIQPAKLEDSAVYLCASSLDRRRGIVTEAFFGQGTRLTVV.

This rearrangement joins TRBV28 to TRBJ2-7, with a tentative D call TRBD1 (6 bases). CDR1 is MDHEN and CDR2 is SYDVKM in the germline V gene. With 8 bases removed from V and 2 bases from J, the gap between germline ends came to 13 bases. This CDR3 is built from 13 residues. Written as DNA, the CDR3 is TGTGCCAGCCGCCAGGGGACCGCCTACGAGCAGTACTTC. This encodes CASRQGTAYEQYF.

The rearrangement links TRBV4-2 to TRBJ1-6; no reliable D call. This CDR3 has 14 residues. Trimming shortened V by 1 base and J by 10 bases, and 11 bases separated the two germline ends. Germline-derived CDR1 and CDR2 are LGHNA and YNFKEQ. The CDR3 bases are TGTGCCAGCAGCCAAGGGTCAGGTAACTCACCCCTCCACTTT. It yields the protein CASSQGSGNSPLHF.

The count of this clone is one. The J gene is TRBJ2-3, the V gene TRBV11-2, with D perhaps TRBD2 (6 bases). The V and J ends lost 0 bases and 4 bases respectively, with 8 bases between them. This CDR3 spans 14 amino acids. Germline loops: CDR1 SGHAT, CDR2 FQNNGV. Here the CDR3 reads CASSLDWRADTQYF. The CDR3 DNA is TGTGCCAGCAGCTTAGATTGGAGGGCAGATACGCAGTATTTT.

This sequence joins TRBV27 and TRBJ1-2; TRBD1 is a possible D gene (5 bases). Germline CDR1 is MNHEY and CDR2 is SMNVEV (reference sequence). The CDR3 runs to 14 residues. The germline V and J ends were trimmed by 3 bases and 6 bases, with 14 bases remaining between them. CDR3 in DNA: TGTGCCAGCAGTTTCCTCCCGGGGGGGAATGGCTACACCTTC. It codes for CASSFLPGGNGYTF.

For the CDR3, the DNA is TGTGCCAGTAGGCTAGGAAACGAGCAGTACTTC. Amino acids: CASRLGNEQYF. This chain links TRBV27 with TRBJ2-7, with D uncertain. CDR1 is MNHEY and CDR2 is SMNVEV in the germline V gene (reference sequence). The CDR3 runs 11 residues. Trimming cost V 9 bases and J 5 bases, with 11 bases left between them.

The chain uses TRBV7-9 and TRBJ2-7, with 9 bases fitting TRBD1. This CDR3 is built from 15 residues. The junction had 6 bases not matched to a gene; V was cut back by 5 bases and J by 1 base. Germline CDR1 SEHNR, CDR2 FQNEAQ (reference sequence). CDR3 nucleotide sequence: TGTGCCAGCAGCGGGGGGGACAGGGAGTCCTACGAGCAGTACTTC. Protein sequence: CASSGGDRESYEQYF.

The chain is built from TRBV6-1 and TRBJ2-4; D is unclear. Germline V gene lookup returns CDR1 MNHNS and CDR2 SASEGT. Between the trimmed V and J ends, which lost 2 bases and 9 bases, there was a span of 8 bases. The CDR3 is 12 residues long. CDR3 residues: CASSEISSIQYF. CDR3 DNA sequence: TGTGCCAGCAGTGAAATTAGTTCCATTCAGTACTTC.

This clone was detected only a few times. The V gene is TRBV6-5, the J gene TRBJ2-5; 9 nucleotides align to TRBD1. Gene TRBJ2-7 matches the end of the DNA better, so the J call may be wrong. The germline V gene has CDR1 MNHEY and CDR2 SVGAGI. The CDR3 loop spans 14 amino acids. The CDR3 here is CASSLPGQGSEQYF. Here the CDR3 DNA reads TGTGCCAGCAGTTTGCCGGGACAGGGTTCCGAGCAGTACTTC.

The chain has TRBV30 and TRBJ1-2; 7 nucleotides agree with TRBD1. The CDR3 has 12 amino acids. The germline gives CDR1 GTSNPN, CDR2 SVGIG (reference sequence). V dropped 4 bases and J dropped 4; count of bases not matched to a gene: 3. CDR3 DNA: TGTGCCTGGACCCCAGGGGGCTATGGCTACACCTTC. Translation: CAWTPGGYGYTF.

The V call is TRBV5-4, the J call TRBJ2-2; D perhaps matches TRBD2 (7 bases). Trimming took off 4 bases at V and 0 bases at J, with 16 bases between the two ends. Germline V CDR1 and CDR2: SGHNT, YYREEE (reference sequence). The CDR3 sequence is 17 residues long. The CDR3 nucleotides are TGTGCCAGCAGCCCTCCATTGCGGGGGCCGAACACCGGGGAGCTGTTTTTT. Encoded protein: CASSPPLRGPNTGELFF.

The chain combines TRBV5-6 with TRBJ1-1; D may be TRBD1 (6 bases). The CDR3 is 14 amino acids. Trimming stripped 0 bases from V and 2 bases from J, with 8 bases between. Germline V gives CDR1 SGHDT, CDR2 YYEEEE. CDR3 nucleotides: TGTGCCAGCAGCTTGGACAGGGCTAACACTGAAGCTTTCTTT. Its translation is CASSLDRANTEAFF. The full variable domain, rest sourced from reference TRBV5-6 and TRBJ1-1, is DAGVTQSPTHLIKTRGQQVTLRCSPKSGHDTVSWYQQALGQGPQFIFQYYEEEERQRGNFPDRFSGHQFPNYSSELNVNALLLGDSALYLCASSLDRANTEAFFGQGTRLTVV.

The chain employs TRBV2 and TRBJ1-2; 10 bases line up with TRBD1. Germline CDR1 is SNHLY and CDR2 is FYNNEI. Unmatched junction bases numbered 9, after V lost 6 bases and J lost 5 bases. The CDR3 is made up of 15 amino acids. The CDR3 sequence: CASRTGGSSTYGYTF. The CDR3 DNA sequence: TGTGCCAGCAGGACAGGGGGCTCATCGACGTATGGCTACACCTTC. Together with reference TRBV2 and TRBJ1-2, the CDR3 gives the full variable domain: EPEVTQTPSHQVTQMGQEVILRCVPISNHLYFYWYRQILGQKVEFLVSFYNNEISEKSEIFDDQFSVERPDGSNFTLKIRSTKLEDSAMYFCASRTGGSSTYGYTFGSGTRLTVV.

Notes on this clone: Other nucleotide sequences in the sample specify the same CDR3. The chain joins TRBV5-1 to TRBJ2-1; D gene ambiguous. The CDR3 has 13 residues. Between the trimmed V and J ends, which lost 0 bases and 4 bases, there was a span of 5 bases. Germline loops: CDR1 SGHRS, CDR2 YFSETQ. CDR3 in amino acids: CASSLGQYNEQFF. The CDR3, as DNA: TGCGCCAGCAGCTTGGGGCAGTACAATGAGCAGTTCTTC.

The V call is TRBV6-5, the J call TRBJ1-4, with TRBD1 as a possible D gene (6 bases). This CDR3 has 14 residues. V lost 5 bases and J 5 bases, leaving 12 bases between the germline ends. The V gene's germline CDR1 is MNHEY and CDR2 SVGAGI. The CDR3 nucleotides read TGTGCCAGCAGTCCTGACAGGTCAAATGAAAAACTGTTTTTT. Protein: CASSPDRSNEKLFF.

J is TRBJ1-6 and V is TRBV19; TRBD1 matches at 7 bases. The CDR3 spans 14 residues. J gave up 7 bases and V 6 bases, and 6 bases lay outside the gene matches. CDR1 and CDR2 from the germline V gene are LNHDA and SQIVND (reference sequence). The CDR3 loop is CASRTGTVNSPLHF. The DNA of the CDR3 is TGTGCCAGTAGGACCGGGACAGTAAATTCACCCCTCCACTTT.

In the case of this clone: This CDR3 is missing its conserved last phenylalanine or tryptophan, likely due to a read error. The chain employs TRBV5-1 and TRBJ2-7; possibly TRBD2 for D (6 bases). CDR3 size: 14 residues. V shed 2 bases and J shed 6 bases, with 15 bases lying between them. CDR1 and CDR2 from the germline V gene are SGHRS and YFSETQ. CDR3 DNA: TGCGCCAGCAGCTTCGGGGGTGAAAATAGCGAGCAGTACCTC. It codes for CASSFGGENSEQYL.

The chain is built from TRBV19 and TRBJ2-7; the match to TRBD2 covers 8 bases. The CDR3 runs 13 residues. V trimming: 7 bases; J trimming: 6 bases; junction bases outside the gene matches: 8. Germline V gene sequence: CDR1 LNHDA, CDR2 SQIVND (reference sequence). The CDR3 DNA is TGTGCCAGTATGAGGACGGGGGGGCTCGAGCAGTACTTC. This translates into CASMRTGGLEQYF.

The gene calls are TRBV9 and TRBJ2-5; tentatively, D is TRBD2 (7 bases). The germline CDR1 and CDR2 sequences are SGDLS and YYNGEE. The CDR3 runs to 15 residues. Trimming removed 0 bases from V and 5 bases from J, with 14 bases in between. CDR3 in amino acids: CASSVAGGARETQYF. CDR3 bases: TGTGCCAGCAGCGTAGCTGGGGGGGCGAGGGAGACCCAGTACTTC. The full variable domain, rest sourced from reference TRBV9 and TRBJ2-5, is DSGVTQTPKHLITATGQRVTLRCSPRSGDLSVYWYQQSLDQGLQFLIQYYNGEERAKGNILERFSAQQFPDLHSELNLSSLELGDSALYFCASSVAGGARETQYFGPGTRLLVL.

CDR3 sequence reads: CASEGRLNTGELFF. DNA for the CDR3: TGTGCCAGCGAAGGCAGGCTGAACACCGGGGAGCTGTTTTTT. V and J are TRBV11-3 and TRBJ2-2; D gene uncertain. The CDR3 is 14 residues long. Germline assignment: CDR1 SGHNT and CDR2 YENEEA. The ends were cut back, 8 bases at V and 1 base at J, with 11 bases in the middle.

For this clone: Relative to the germline gene, one junction end is altered; a read error may explain this. V is TRBV7-9 and J is TRBJ2-6, with D perhaps matching TRBD2 (5 bases). The CDR3 runs 16 residues. Germline V gives CDR1 SEHNR, CDR2 FQNEAQ (reference sequence). CDR3 nucleotides: TGTGCCAGCAGCCCTCAGACCGGGGTCGAGGCCAACGGCCTGACTTTC. It encodes CASSPQTGVEANGLTF.

This chain uses TRBV5-1 with TRBJ1-2; D unresolved. This CDR3 is built from 13 residues. Germline lookup yields CDR1 SGHRS and CDR2 YFSETQ. Trimming took 2 bases from V and 0 from J, leaving 5 bases between them. The chain's CDR3 is CASSFSPNYGYTF. CDR3 DNA: TGCGCCAGCAGCTTCAGTCCTAACTATGGCTACACCTTC.

CDR3 region: CASSYISGNTIYF. CDR3 bases: TGTGCCAGCAGTTATATCTCTGGAAACACCATATATTTT. The V and J genes are TRBV6-6 and TRBJ1-3; D call uncertain. The V and J ends lost 3 bases and 0 bases respectively, with 3 bases between them. Germline lookup yields CDR1 MNHNY and CDR2 SVGAGI (reference sequence). This CDR3 comprises 13 residues.

CDR3 coding DNA: TGTGCCAGCTCACTTAACGGCGGCCGGGTGAACACTGAAGCTTTCTTT. It translates to CASSLNGGRVNTEAFF. The V gene is TRBV18, the J gene TRBJ1-1; D is undetermined. The germline V and J ends were trimmed by 4 bases and 0 bases, with 15 bases remaining between them. The CDR3 sequence is 16 residues long. Germline V gives CDR1 KGHSH, CDR2 LQKENI.

The V and J genes are TRBV6-1 and TRBJ2-3; the match to TRBD2 covers 10 bases. This CDR3 is built from 15 residues. Germline trimming cut 2 bases from V and 2 bases from J; bases unmatched to any gene: 1. The germline gives CDR1 MNHNS, CDR2 SASEGT. The CDR3 region is CASSELAGVTDTQYF. CDR3 bases: TGTGCCAGCAGTGAACTAGCGGGGGTCACAGATACGCAGTATTTT.

The rearrangement joins TRBV25-1 to TRBJ1-5, with 8 bases fitting TRBD1. Trimming took 3 bases from V and 7 from J; bases not matched to a gene: 8. The CDR3 has 15 residues. Germline V gene data show CDR1 as MGHDK and CDR2 as SYGVNS. The CDR3 reads CASSDGQGITQPQHF. CDR3 DNA sequence: TGTGCCAGCAGTGACGGACAGGGTATAACGCAGCCCCAGCATTTT.

This clone is a singleton in its sample. The chain recombines TRBV2 with TRBJ1-5; D not certain. The CDR3 extends over 14 amino acids. V lost 3 bases to trimming and J lost 7 bases, with 13 bases between them. Germline CDR1 and CDR2: SNHLY and FYNNEI. CDR3 coding DNA: TGTGCCAGCAGTGAGGTGGCCGCGGAACAGCCCCAGCATTTT. Translated, it gives CASSEVAAEQPQHF.

The V call is TRBV10-1, the J call TRBJ2-3; a weak D match, TRBD1 (6 bases). This CDR3 spans 17 amino acids. V was trimmed by 8 bases and J by 2 bases, leaving 23 bases between them. Germline CDR1 reads WNHNN; CDR2 reads SYGVQD (reference sequence). In nucleotides, the CDR3 is TGCGCCAGCTCATCAGGGGCCACAGGGATTCACACAGATACGCAGTATTTT. This sequence encodes CASSSGATGIHTDTQYF.

V gene TRBV4-1 combines with J gene TRBJ2-2, with 12 bases aligning to TRBD1. J gave up 7 bases and V 4 bases, and 7 bases lay outside the gene matches. Germline loops: CDR1 MGHRA, CDR2 YSYEKL. The CDR3 is made up of 16 amino acids. This CDR3 reads CASSRTGTGGHGELFF. The CDR3 DNA is TGCGCCAGCAGCCGCACCGGGACAGGGGGCCACGGGGAGCTGTTTTTT.